The 21 T cell receptor beta chains below all came from one sample that was sequenced in a study of shared clonotypes between healthy human individuals. The protocol was immunoSEQ multiplex PCR, while the TCRdb copy is restricted to in-frame clones and leaves out a portion. The sample consists of approximately 1.1 million clones, around 78% of them appearing once. Sequences were obtained from memory CD4+ T cells from PBMCs. Subset noted: CD45RA-negative fraction. Receptors originate from a man between 18 and 29 years old in good health. Some clones in this sample may be carry-over from other donors' samples.

This clone was counted a few times. This chain links TRBV6-1 with TRBJ2-7; possible D gene TRBD2, 5 bases. The CDR3 totals 15 residues. V lost 0 bases and J 6 bases, leaving 15 bases between the germline ends. Germline V CDR1 and CDR2: MNHNS, SASEGT. CDR3 residues: CASSEAGGSRGEQYF. The CDR3 DNA follows: TGTGCCAGCAGTGAAGCGGGTGGGAGTCGAGGCGAGCAGTACTTC.

The chain uses TRBV21-1 and TRBJ2-5; TRBD1, the table's D call, lacks a check against the DNA. TRBV21-1 is recorded as a pseudogene. CDR3 length equals 15 residues. This chain's CDR3 is CASSKLVGQEETQYF. The CDR3 nucleotides read TGTGCCAGCAGCAAATTAGTGGGACAGGAAGAGACCCAGTACTTC.

The gene calls are TRBV28 and TRBJ2-3; 8 bases line up with TRBD1. From germline, CDR1 is MDHEN and CDR2 SYDVKM. The CDR3 has 17 amino acids. The ends lost 7 bases at V and 3 bases at J; junction bases unmatched: 15. CDR3 nucleotides: TGTGCCAGCACCCCAGGACAGGGTTGGCTTAGGACAGATACGCAGTATTTT. The encoded protein is CASTPGQGWLRTDTQYF.

This clone was recorded a few times. The gene calls are TRBV5-1 and TRBJ1-5, with D unclear. V was trimmed by 0 bases and J by 0 bases, leaving 7 bases between them. The germline V gene has CDR1 SGHRS and CDR2 YFSETQ. This CDR3 comprises 15 residues. CDR3 sequence: CASSLAPDSNQPQHF. The DNA of the CDR3 is TGCGCCAGCAGCTTGGCCCCTGATAGCAATCAGCCCCAGCATTTT.

The chain carries TRBV5-1 and TRBJ2-1; TRBD2 matches at 14 bases. The CDR3 loop spans 15 amino acids. Germline trimming cut 4 bases from V and 8 bases from J; bases unmatched to any gene: 5. Per the germline V gene, CDR1 is SGHRS and CDR2 is YFSETQ. The CDR3 region has the DNA TGCGCCAGCAGCCGGGGACTAGCGGGAGCACATGAGCAGTTCTTC. As protein: CASSRGLAGAHEQFF. The full variable domain, its missing parts supplied by reference TRBV5-1 and TRBJ2-1, is KAGVTQTPRYLIKTRGQQVTLSCSPISGHRSVSWYQQTPGQGLQFLFEYFSETQRNKGNFPGRFSGRQFSNSRSEMNVSTLELGDSALYLCASSRGLAGAHEQFFGPGTRLTVL.

The V call is TRBV30, the J call TRBJ2-1; the match to TRBD2 covers 12 bases. Germline trimming cut 2 bases from V and 1 base from J; bases unmatched to any gene: 3. Germline V gene sequence: CDR1 GTSNPN, CDR2 SVGIG (reference sequence). This CDR3 is 16 amino acids long. The CDR3 DNA follows: TGTGCCTGGAGTCCAGGACTAGCGGGATCCTACAATGAGCAGTTCTTC. This translates into CAWSPGLAGSYNEQFF. Drawing the rest from reference TRBV30 and TRBJ2-1, the complete variable domain is SQTIHQWPATLVQPVGSPLSLECTVEGTSNPNLYWYRQAAGRGLQLLFYSVGIGQISSEVPQNLSASRPQDRQFILSSKKLLLSDSGFYLCAWSPGLAGSYNEQFFGPGTRLTVL.

The chain couples TRBV25-1 to TRBJ1-5; no clear D. The CDR3 runs to 14 residues. The germline V and J ends were trimmed by 0 bases and 6 bases, with 9 bases remaining between them. Looked up from germline, CDR1 is MGHDK and CDR2 is SYGVNS. The CDR3 DNA is TGTGCCAGCAGTGAATATCTCGCGGGTCAGCCCCAGCATTTT. The encoded protein is CASSEYLAGQPQHF.

The chain employs TRBV28 and TRBJ2-1; possibly TRBD1 for D (5 bases). CDR1 and CDR2 from the germline V gene are MDHEN and SYDVKM. Trimming pared 2 bases from V and 8 bases from J, leaving 13 bases between. CDR3 length: 14 amino acids. CDR3 sequence: CASSLPGIVDEQFF. DNA for the CDR3: TGTGCCAGCAGTTTACCAGGGATTGTCGATGAGCAGTTCTTC.

This clone was recorded only once. The rearrangement links TRBV29-1 to TRBJ2-7; TRBD1 agrees at 8 bases. J gave up 6 bases and V 3 bases, and 13 bases lay outside the gene matches. The CDR3 runs to 15 residues. Germline loops: CDR1 SQVTM, CDR2 ANQGSEA. The DNA for the CDR3 is TGCAGCGTTGAGCAGGGGGCTGGGGTTGGGTCCGAGCAGTACTTC. It translates to CSVEQGAGVGSEQYF.

CDR3 region: CAGQGDYPYNEQFF. The DNA for the CDR3 is TGTGCCGGTCAAGGAGACTACCCTTACAATGAGCAGTTCTTC. The V and J genes are TRBV6-1 and TRBJ2-1; tentatively, D is TRBD2 (5 bases). CDR1 MNHNS and CDR2 SASEGT come from the germline V gene. CDR3 length: 14 amino acids. V dropped 11 bases and J dropped 4 bases, with 18 bases sitting between them.

The gene calls are TRBV4-1 and TRBJ2-1, with TRBD2 as a possible D gene (6 bases). Trimming pared 4 bases from V and 2 bases from J, leaving 15 bases between. Germline CDR1 is MGHRA and CDR2 is YSYEKL. The CDR3 extends over 16 amino acids. In DNA form, the CDR3 reads TGCGCCAGCAGCCTGGCGGGGCGCGGGACCTACAATGAGCAGTTCTTC. Its protein product is CASSLAGRGTYNEQFF.

V gene TRBV28 combines with J gene TRBJ1-2; D may be TRBD1 (6 bases). V gave up 1 base and J gave up 8 bases, with 23 bases separating them. The length of the CDR3 is 17 residues. The germline gives CDR1 MDHEN, CDR2 SYDVKM. CDR3 sequence reads: CASSLFSGVVYRDGYTF. The CDR3 coding sequence is TGTGCCAGCAGTTTATTCAGCGGTGTGGTTTACAGGGACGGCTACACCTTC.

V is TRBV2 and J is TRBJ1-4; the match to TRBD1 covers 12 bases. The V segment lost 8 bases and the J segment 8 bases; nucleotides outside the gene matches: 3. Germline CDR1 SNHLY, CDR2 FYNNEI. The length of the CDR3 is 13 residues. The CDR3 DNA follows: TGTGCCAGCGGTGGGACAGGGGGCGAAAAACTGTTTTTT. Its protein product is CASGGTGGEKLFF.

This clone was seen just once. J is TRBJ2-7 and V is TRBV28, with D perhaps matching TRBD2 (6 bases). The V gene lost 5 bases and the J gene lost 5 bases, with 13 bases spanning the gap. The CDR3 spans 13 residues. The V gene's germline CDR1 is MDHEN and CDR2 SYDVKM. CDR3: CASSGLALHEQYF. As DNA, the CDR3 is TGTGCCAGCAGTGGGCTAGCGCTGCACGAGCAGTACTTC.

This clone was observed a few times. The chain combines TRBV5-1 with TRBJ2-3; D not resolved. The ends were cut back, 0 bases at V and 4 bases at J, with 9 bases in the middle. Germline V gene lookup returns CDR1 SGHRS and CDR2 YFSETQ. CDR3 length equals 14 residues. As DNA, the CDR3 is TGCGCCAGCAGCTTGGGTAGGGCGCCAGATACGCAGTATTTT. It specifies CASSLGRAPDTQYF.

This clone has just a few counts. The genes are TRBV7-9 and TRBJ1-1; D is undetermined. The CDR3 is 14 residues long. Germline CDR1 and CDR2: SEHNR and FQNEAQ (reference sequence). V gave up 5 bases and J gave up 0 bases, with 10 bases separating them. This chain's CDR3 is CASSPARMNTEAFF. CDR3 nucleotides: TGTGCCAGCAGCCCCGCGCGCATGAACACTGAAGCTTTCTTT.

This chain links TRBV10-1 with TRBJ2-5; 11 bases align to TRBD1. The V gene's germline CDR1 is WNHNN and CDR2 SYGVQD (reference sequence). The CDR3 length is 15 residues. Losses at the gene ends were 2 bases for V and 4 bases for J; bases not matched to a gene: 3. DNA of the CDR3: TGCGCCAGCAGTGAGGGGACAGGGGGACGAGAGACCCAGTACTTC. Residues: CASSEGTGGRETQYF.

This clone showed up many times. This chain joins TRBV19 and TRBJ1-3; D uncertain. This CDR3 has 13 residues. Trimming took off 10 bases at V and 0 bases at J, with 10 bases between the two ends. Germline-derived CDR1 and CDR2 are LNHDA and SQIVND (reference sequence). This CDR3 is CAIRGSSGNTIYF. For the CDR3, the DNA is TGTGCCATTAGAGGGAGCTCTGGAAACACCATATATTTT. The whole variable domain, remainder taken from reference TRBV19 and TRBJ1-3, is DGGITQSPKYLFRKEGQNVTLSCEQNLNHDAMYWYRQDPGQGLRLIYYSQIVNDFQKGDIAEGYSVSREKKESFPLTVTSAQKNPTAFYLCAIRGSSGNTIYFGEGSWLTVV.

The chain carries TRBV5-8 and TRBJ2-7; perhaps D is TRBD1 or TRBD2 (5 bases each). V dropped 5 bases and J dropped 5 bases, with 11 bases sitting between them. Germline loops: CDR1 SGHTS, CDR2 YDEGEE. The CDR3 length is 12 residues. CDR3 DNA sequence: TGTGCCAGCAGTTGGGGGATCCACGAGCAGTACTTC. Protein: CASSWGIHEQYF.

As for this clone: The sample carries other DNA sequences with the same CDR3. This sequence joins TRBV6-5 and TRBJ1-5, with 8 nucleotides matching TRBD1. Germline trimming cut 6 bases from V and 3 bases from J; bases unmatched to any gene: 4. CDR1 is MNHEY, CDR2 SVGAGI, per germline. This CDR3 is 14 amino acids long. CDR3 sequence (DNA): TGTGCCAGCAGACCGGACAGGGACAATCAGCCCCAGCATTTT. Translated: CASRPDRDNQPQHF.

The chain uses TRBV27 and TRBJ1-5, with a possible D match to TRBD1 (6 bases). The CDR3 spans 13 residues. Germline V gives CDR1 MNHEY, CDR2 SMNVEV (reference sequence). The V and J ends lost 10 bases and 1 base respectively, with 11 bases between them. CDR3 nucleotide sequence: TGTGCCACCAGAAGGGGGAGCAATCAGCCCCAGCATTTT. Encoded protein: CATRRGSNQPQHF.